This T cell receptor (beta chain) is from a study of tumor-infiltrating lymphocytes in localized non-small cell lung cancer. The wider study: Resected tumor was paired with non-adjacent uninvolved lung from the same patient. Findings and caveats of the study: TCR sequencing covered a subset of patients with enough tissue.

Comment on this clone: The antigen is undetermined.

Using immunoSEQ multiplex PCR, the repertoire was profiled, and TCRdb retains in-frame clones only, with some absent. The sample lists tens of thousands of clones, under 75% occurring once. Germline V lookup: CDR1 SEHNR, CDR2 FQNEAQ (reference sequence). This CDR3 is 15 amino acids long. The V end was cut by 2 bases, the J end by 3 bases, with 12 bases between. The material sequenced was lung tumor tissue. The rearrangement joins TRBV7-9 to TRBJ2-3; D unresolved. The source is a human donor with non-small cell lung cancer. This CDR3 reads CASSLIPRPTDTQYF. The CDR3 nucleotides read TGTGCCAGCAGCTTAATTCCGAGGCCGACAGATACGCAGTATTTT. Supplemented by reference TRBV7-9 and TRBJ2-3, the full variable domain reads DTGVSQNPRHKITKRGQNVTFRCDPISEHNRLYWYRQTLGQGPEFLTYFQNEAQLEKSRLLSDRFSAERPKGSFSTLEIQRTEQGDSAMYLCASSLIPRPTDTQYFGPGTRLTVL.